The clone carrying this T cell receptor (beta chain) was seen more than once but under ten times. This record belongs to a study of T cell changes during pregnancy in multiple sclerosis. Method: immunoSEQ multiplex PCR; TCRdb's copy keeps in-frame clones and lacks some. This sample carries 100,000 or so clones, around 92% of them seen once, and the ten largest clones take around 2.1%. The material was peripheral blood, obtained after pregnancy. The TCR sequence derives from a female donor with multiple sclerosis, enrolled in a pregnancy study.

CDR3 residues: CASSGEISYEQYF. The DNA of the CDR3 is TGTGCCAGCAGTGGTGAGATCTCCTACGAGCAGTACTTC. V usage is TRBV6-4 and J usage is TRBJ2-7; D is unresolved. The CDR3 runs 13 residues. Germline V CDR1 and CDR2: MRHNA, SNTAGT. Trimming pared 4 bases from V and 0 bases from J, leaving 7 bases between.